Following are 18 T cell receptor beta chains from one sample sequenced in a study of blood T cell repertoires in COVID-19. Produced via immunoSEQ multiplex PCR; TCRdb's table is partial and in-frame only. Here the sample spans about 98,000 clones, 87% being singletons. What was sequenced was peripheral blood. These receptors were collected from a man between 65 and 85 years old with acute or convalescent COVID-19.

This CDR3 is CASSLEGTGRRSEKLFF. As DNA, the CDR3 is TGTGCCAGCAGCTTAGAGGGGACAGGGAGACGAAGCGAAAAACTGTTTTTT. The gene calls are TRBV7-9 and TRBJ1-4; 9 positions agree with TRBD1. CDR1 and CDR2 from the germline V gene are SEHNR and FQNEAQ (reference sequence). V lost 1 base to trimming and J lost 8 bases; unmatched junction nucleotides: 11. The CDR3 extends over 17 amino acids.

V and J are TRBV12-3 or TRBV12-4 and TRBJ1-2; possibly TRBD1 for D (6 bases). CDR3 size: 13 residues. The V end was cut by 6 bases, the J end by 4 bases, with 12 bases between. CDR3 residues: CASRRQASYGYTF. For the CDR3, the DNA is TGTGCCAGCAGGCGACAGGCAAGCTATGGCTACACCTTC.

The chain employs TRBV4-1 and TRBJ1-2; 9 positions agree with TRBD1. J lost 4 bases, V lost 2 bases, and 11 bases had no gene match. The CDR3 spans 17 residues. Germline-derived CDR1 and CDR2 are MGHRA and YSYEKL. CDR3 protein: CASSQKGDGQGTYGYTF. The CDR3, as DNA: TGCGCCAGCAGCCAAAAGGGGGATGGACAGGGGACCTATGGCTACACCTTC.

The chain employs TRBV20-1 and TRBJ1-2; D remains ambiguous. Trimming cost V 2 bases and J 6 bases, with 7 bases left between them. The CDR3 is made up of 11 amino acids. Germline V lookup: CDR1 DFQATT, CDR2 SNEGSKA (reference sequence). CDR3 coding DNA: TGCAGTGCTAGAACAGACGATGGCTACACCTTC. This gives the protein CSARTDDGYTF.

This chain joins TRBV5-1 and TRBJ1-4; unclear D gene. The CDR3 has 14 amino acids. Germline-derived CDR1 and CDR2 are SGHRS and YFSETQ. Trimming removed 0 bases at V and 5 bases at J, with 8 bases between. The CDR3 DNA reads TGCGCCAGCAGCTTGGTACAGCCGAATGAAAAACTGTTTTTT. Encoded protein: CASSLVQPNEKLFF.

The chain combines TRBV6-6 with TRBJ1-2; possible D gene TRBD1, 6 bases. The CDR3 is made up of 13 amino acids. Trimming took 6 bases from V and 2 from J, leaving 10 bases between them. The V gene's germline CDR1 is MNHNY and CDR2 SVGAGI (reference sequence). In DNA form, the CDR3 reads TGTGCCAGCAGACACAGGGAGAACTATGGCTACACCTTC. Its protein product is CASRHRENYGYTF.

The V and J genes are TRBV27 and TRBJ1-1, with TRBD1 as a possible D gene (6 bases). The V and J ends lost 4 bases and 5 bases respectively, with 11 bases between them. Germline loops: CDR1 MNHEY, CDR2 SMNVEV (reference sequence). This CDR3 contains 13 residues. CDR3 nucleotides: TGTGCCAGCAGTTACACACAGGGAACTGAAGCTTTCTTT. Encoded protein: CASSYTQGTEAFF.

The chain is built from TRBV7-8 and TRBJ1-1, with 9 positions matching TRBD1. Trimming removed 5 bases from V and 5 bases from J; junction bases left unmatched: 6. Germline lookup yields CDR1 SGHVS and CDR2 FQNEAQ. CDR3 length equals 14 residues. The CDR3 DNA sequence: TGTGCCAGCAGCACCGGGACAGGGTGGACTGAAGCTTTCTTT. It specifies CASSTGTGWTEAFF.

The CDR3 coding sequence is TGTGCCAGTAGCGCGCGACAGCTTAATTCACCCCTCCACTTT. Its translation is CASSARQLNSPLHF. The gene calls are TRBV19 and TRBJ1-6; tentative D call: TRBD1 (5 bases). V lost 6 bases to trimming and J lost 6 bases, with 12 bases between them. Germline lookup yields CDR1 LNHDA and CDR2 SQIVND (reference sequence). CDR3 length equals 14 residues.

The rearrangement uses TRBV30 and TRBJ1-5; 8 nucleotides match TRBD1. Unmatched junction bases numbered 9, after V lost 5 bases and J lost 6 bases. Germline V CDR1 and CDR2: GTSNPN, SVGIG (reference sequence). The CDR3 sequence is 14 residues long. The CDR3 reads CAWDRGPGGQPQHF. In DNA, the CDR3 is TGTGCCTGGGACAGGGGTCCCGGAGGTCAGCCCCAGCATTTT. Full variable domain (rest looked up from reference TRBV30 and TRBJ1-5): SQTIHQWPATLVQPVGSPLSLECTVEGTSNPNLYWYRQAAGRGLQLLFYSVGIGQISSEVPQNLSASRPQDRQFILSSKKLLLSDSGFYLCAWDRGPGGQPQHFGDGTRLSIL.

The chain is built from TRBV5-1 and TRBJ2-7; D unresolved. Trimming pared 0 bases from V and 7 bases from J, leaving 11 bases between. CDR3 length: 13 amino acids. Germline lookup yields CDR1 SGHRS and CDR2 YFSETQ. CDR3 nucleotide sequence: TGCGCCAGCAGCTTGGACAGCTCTGGGGAGCAGTACTTC. Protein: CASSLDSSGEQYF.

This chain joins TRBV19 and TRBJ2-6, with D possibly TRBD1 on 7 matching bases. The germline CDR1 and CDR2 sequences are LNHDA and SQIVND (reference sequence). The V and J ends lost 1 base and 3 bases respectively, with 10 bases between them. The length of the CDR3 is 16 residues. The CDR3 region is CASSIAGGGGANVLTF. DNA of the CDR3: TGTGCCAGTAGTATAGCAGGGGGAGGTGGGGCCAACGTCCTGACTTTC.

The V gene is TRBV5-6, the J gene TRBJ1-6, with D uncertain. V was pared by 4 bases and J by 7 bases, with 12 bases between. This CDR3 comprises 14 residues. Germline CDR1 reads SGHDT; CDR2 reads YYEEEE. The CDR3 here is CASSHRGSNSPLHF. CDR3 DNA: TGTGCCAGCAGCCATAGAGGTAGCAATTCACCCCTCCACTTT.

The gene calls are TRBV5-6 and TRBJ2-5; 7 bases map to TRBD1. CDR1 is SGHDT and CDR2 is YYEEEE in the germline V gene. Trimming cost V 2 bases and J 2 bases; bases outside gene matches: 3. The CDR3 loop spans 14 amino acids. DNA of the CDR3: TGTGCCAGCAGCTTACAGGGGAGACAAGAGACCCAGTACTTC. Its protein product is CASSLQGRQETQYF.

CDR3 sequence: CSATGGETQYF. The DNA for the CDR3 is TGCAGTGCTACTGGTGGCGAGACCCAGTACTTC. The chain employs TRBV20-1 and TRBJ2-5; no reliable D call. CDR3 length: 11 amino acids. Per germline, CDR1 DFQATT and CDR2 SNEGSKA (reference sequence). Trimming left V 4 bases short and J 5 bases short, with 8 bases between.

This chain connects TRBV2 to TRBJ1-5; D unresolved. This CDR3 has 14 residues. The V and J ends lost 3 bases and 0 bases respectively, with 6 bases between them. Per germline, CDR1 SNHLY and CDR2 FYNNEI. This CDR3 is CASSDLYSNQPQHF. The CDR3 DNA is TGTGCCAGCAGTGATTTGTATAGCAATCAGCCCCAGCATTTT. The full variable domain, its missing parts supplied by reference TRBV2 and TRBJ1-5, is EPEVTQTPSHQVTQMGQEVILRCVPISNHLYFYWYRQILGQKVEFLVSFYNNEISEKSEIFDDQFSVERPDGSNFTLKIRSTKLEDSAMYFCASSDLYSNQPQHFGDGTRLSIL.

V and J are TRBV5-1 and TRBJ2-3; 8 bases align to TRBD2. V gave up 5 bases and J gave up 2 bases; unmatched junction bases: 7. Per germline, CDR1 SGHRS and CDR2 YFSETQ. This CDR3 spans 15 amino acids. CDR3 coding DNA: TGCGCCAGCAGTTCTACGGGGGGGTCCACAGATACGCAGTATTTT. Amino acids: CASSSTGGSTDTQYF.

The chain is built from TRBV12-5 and TRBJ2-7, with D possibly TRBD1 on 6 matching bases. The CDR3 is 17 amino acids. Germline values: CDR1 LGHNT, CDR2 FRNRAP. V dropped 5 bases and J dropped 1 base, with 21 bases sitting between them. The CDR3 spells CASGTPPGPGASYEQYF. The CDR3 DNA sequence: TGTGCTAGTGGTACCCCCCCGGGTCCAGGGGCTTCCTACGAGCAGTACTTC.